The sequence of this T cell receptor (beta chain) was determined in a study of T cells in women clearing cervical HPV infection. For the study at large: Blood came at first lesion visit for cases, post-clearance for controls.

Study results and limitations: Controls had more TRBV6-7 (approximately 0.15%) than cases (roughly 0.11%). It is unknown whether associations predate infection; no effector/memory or HPV-specific sorting.

This CDR3 region has 17 residues. V shed 0 bases and J 2 bases; nucleotides not matched to a gene: 4. The germline CDR1 and CDR2 sequences are SGHRS and YFSETQ. Sequencing used immunoSEQ multiplex PCR; TCRdb keeps in-frame clones, though not all of them. Recorded for this sample: about 24,000 clones. A note on this clone: As yet, its antigen is unknown. The CDR3 end lies 3 residues beyond the end of the read and is filled in from the germline J gene.

Sequences were obtained from blood buffy coat. The source is a woman between 18 and 69 years old with a cervical HPV16 infection that either progressed to CIN3+ or cleared (not recorded which). V usage is TRBV5-1 and J usage is TRBJ2-3; 12 bases align to TRBD2. Incomplete CDR3 DNA: TGCGCCAGCAGCTTGGGCGGACTAGCGGGGTTCACAGATACG. It specifies CASSLGGLAGFTDT. In full, the CDR3 reads CASSLGGLAGFTDTQYF.